Listed here is a single T cell receptor beta chain. The antigen remains undetermined. The CDR3 is 14 amino acids. V was cut by 3 bases and J by 2 bases, with 10 bases left in between. The data are from a study of molecular identifiers for immune sequencing clone quantification. Study-wide results and limits: Sizes of highly expanded clones could be underestimated through identical TCRs sharing a barcode. In a background of around 1 million naive cells, spiked Jurkat TCR RNA from one cell was reportedly detectable.

It was with previously described methods and listed TCR primers that bulk TCR libraries were made. Using its own MiXCR run on the PCR reads, TCRdb lists one record per CDR3 protein. The table includes 490,000 or so distinct CDR3 sequences, around 23% detected once. Naive CD8 T cells were sorted as CD8+CD4-CCR7+CD45RA+. The TCR sequence derives from a human donor in good health. Some libraries in this study had Jurkat cell RNA spiked in. Sequencing input: naive CD8+ T cells from blood, with Jurkat cell RNA spiked in. Stated subset: FACS-sorted CD8+CD4-CCR7+CD45RA+ naive T cells. The gene calls are TRBV12-3 or TRBV12-4 and TRBJ1-2, with a tentative D call TRBD1 (5 bases). CDR3 DNA sequence: TGTGCCAGCAGTTTTGGGGGGTTCAACTATGGCTACACCTTC. It codes for CASSFGGFNYGYTF.